These 7 T cell receptor beta chains came from one sample sequenced in a study of OX40 agonist ivuxolimab in advanced cancers. Assay: immunoSEQ multiplex PCR; the TCRdb copy retains only in-frame clones and omits some. This repertoire shows almost 70,000 clones, around four fifths found once; its top ten account for roughly 2.4%. The sequencing used CD4+ or CD8+ T cells sorted from blood, collected in a trial of the OX40 agonist ivuxolimab. The receptors stem from an adult with an advanced solid tumor such as melanoma, head and neck, liver or kidney cancer.

The chain combines TRBV7-3 with TRBJ2-1; D is unresolved. The germline V and J ends were trimmed by 5 bases and 8 bases, with 16 bases remaining between them. This CDR3 spans 14 amino acids. Germline CDR1 SGHTA, CDR2 FQGTGA. The CDR3 DNA reads as TGTGCCAGCAGCCCTCAATCGGGTTCCGATGAGCAGTTCTTC. Protein sequence: CASSPQSGSDEQFF.

The gene calls are TRBV9 and TRBJ1-2; no clear D gene. The V gene lost 4 bases and the J gene lost 5 bases, with 12 bases spanning the gap. Germline assignment: CDR1 SGDLS and CDR2 YYNGEE. The CDR3 has 13 amino acids. CDR3 region: CASSLDRGYGYTF. CDR3 bases: TGTGCCAGCAGCCTTGACCGAGGGTATGGCTACACCTTC.

This rearrangement joins TRBV7-2 to TRBJ2-3; D might be TRBD2 (7 bases). The V end was cut by 1 base, the J end by 1 base, with 15 bases between. The CDR3 spans 17 residues. CDR1 is SGHTA and CDR2 is FQGNSA in the germline V gene. CDR3 sequence (DNA): TGTGCCAGCAGCTTAGGGGGGGCGGCGGGGGGCACAGATACGCAGTATTTT. Its protein is CASSLGGAAGGTDTQYF.

The table lists this clone with a few counts. The chain joins TRBV15 to TRBJ1-1, with D perhaps matching TRBD1 (5 bases). This CDR3 has 13 residues. V was clipped by 0 bases and J by 7 bases, with 9 bases between them. Germline V gives CDR1 LNHNV, CDR2 YYDKDF (reference sequence). The CDR3 spells CATSRERTLEAFF. The CDR3 bases are TGTGCCACCAGCAGAGAAAGGACACTTGAAGCTTTCTTT.

V is TRBV18 and J is TRBJ2-5; D call uncertain. V lost 6 bases, J lost 2 bases, and 10 bases lay in between. This CDR3 spans 13 amino acids. Germline CDR1 is KGHSH and CDR2 is LQKENI. The CDR3 region is CASSPMLQETQYF. CDR3 DNA: TGTGCCAGCTCCCCTATGCTACAAGAGACCCAGTACTTC.

The chain links TRBV5-6 to TRBJ2-1; D not certain. The CDR3 loop spans 15 amino acids. V was trimmed by 0 bases and J by 5 bases, leaving 12 bases between them. The V gene's germline CDR1 is SGHDT and CDR2 YYEEEE. The CDR3 here is CASSLGGKQNNEQFF. The CDR3, as DNA: TGTGCCAGCAGCTTGGGAGGAAAACAGAACAATGAGCAGTTCTTC.

The rearrangement uses TRBV10-1 and TRBJ2-3; tentative D call: TRBD1 (5 bases). Germline lookup yields CDR1 WNHNN and CDR2 SYGVQD (reference sequence). V was clipped by 4 bases and J by 2 bases, with 10 bases between them. This CDR3 contains 14 residues. The CDR3: CASSADRYTDTQYF. In nucleotides, the CDR3 is TGCGCCAGCAGTGCAGACAGATACACAGATACGCAGTATTTT.